A single sample gave rise to the 5 T cell receptor beta chains below, sequenced in a study of T cell responses to AZD1222 COVID-19 vaccine. The data were produced by immunoSEQ multiplex PCR, yet TCRdb's version contains in-frame clones alone and is incomplete. This sample has approximately 110,000 clones, with approximately 85% found just once. Sequences were derived from peripheral blood, sampled on day 0 of MenACWY control vaccination. These receptors came from an adult in good health.

This chain connects TRBV19 to TRBJ1-6, with D possibly TRBD1 on 5 matching bases. CDR1 is LNHDA, CDR2 SQIVND, per germline (reference sequence). This CDR3 is 13 amino acids long. V shed 6 bases and J shed 9 bases, with 12 bases lying between them. CDR3 protein: CASRAGFGSPLHF. In DNA form, the CDR3 reads TGTGCCAGTAGGGCAGGGTTCGGTTCACCCCTCCACTTT.

V usage is TRBV7-3 and J usage is TRBJ2-1, with 8 bases matching TRBD1. The germline V gene encodes CDR1 SGHTA and CDR2 FQGTGA. Unmatched junction bases numbered 26, after V lost 1 base and J lost 6 bases. The CDR3 contains 22 residues. DNA for the CDR3: TGTGCCAGCAGCTTAAAAGGGACAGGTTTCCCTTTCTCGCCGATGGAGGGCAATGAGCAGTTCTTC. It encodes CASSLKGTGFPFSPMEGNEQFF.

This chain joins TRBV4-3 and TRBJ2-6; either TRBD1 or TRBD2 may fit D (5 bases each). V gave up 1 base and J gave up 0 bases, with 13 bases separating them. CDR1 and CDR2 from the germline V gene are LGHNA and YSLEER. This CDR3 region has 18 residues. CDR3 in amino acids: CASSQGGQGGSGANVLTF. In DNA, the CDR3 is TGCGCCAGCAGCCAAGGCGGGCAGGGTGGCTCTGGGGCCAACGTCCTGACTTTC.

The V and J genes are TRBV11-2 and TRBJ1-5; D gene ambiguous. Trimming left V 5 bases short and J 0 bases short, with 8 bases between. This CDR3 region has 14 residues. From germline, CDR1 is SGHAT and CDR2 FQNNGV. The CDR3 loop reads CASSPDGSNQPQHF. In DNA form, the CDR3 reads TGTGCCAGCAGCCCGGACGGTAGCAATCAGCCCCAGCATTTT.

The chain uses TRBV29-1 and TRBJ1-3, with no clear D. From germline, CDR1 is SQVTM and CDR2 ANQGSEA. Trimming took off 7 bases at V and 4 bases at J, with 17 bases between the two ends. The CDR3 has 14 residues. Here the CDR3 reads CSAWDPLSGNTIYF. Here the CDR3 DNA reads TGCAGCGCTTGGGATCCTCTCTCCGGAAACACCATATATTTT. Drawing the rest from reference TRBV29-1 and TRBJ1-3, the complete variable domain is SAVISQKPSRDICQRGTSLTIQCQVDSQVTMMFWYRQQPGQSLTLIATANQGSEATYESGFVIDKFPISRPNLTFSTLTVSNMSPEDSSIYLCSAWDPLSGNTIYFGEGSWLTVV.